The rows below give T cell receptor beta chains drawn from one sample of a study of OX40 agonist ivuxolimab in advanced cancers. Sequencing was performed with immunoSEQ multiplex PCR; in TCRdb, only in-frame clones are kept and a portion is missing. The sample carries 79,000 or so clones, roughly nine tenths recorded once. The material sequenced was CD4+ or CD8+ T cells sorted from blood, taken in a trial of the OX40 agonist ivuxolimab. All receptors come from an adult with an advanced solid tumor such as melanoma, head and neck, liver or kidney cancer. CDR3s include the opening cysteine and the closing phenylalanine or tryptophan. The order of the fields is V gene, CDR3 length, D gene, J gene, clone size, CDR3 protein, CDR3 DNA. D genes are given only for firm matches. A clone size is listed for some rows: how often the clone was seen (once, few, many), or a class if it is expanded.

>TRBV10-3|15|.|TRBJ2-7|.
CAISESGASSYEQYF
TGTGCCATCAGTGAGTCAGGGGCCAGCTCCTACGAGCAGTACTTC
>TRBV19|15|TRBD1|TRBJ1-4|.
CASSIDRDRVEKLFF
TGTGCCAGTAGTATAGACCGGGACAGGGTAGAAAAACTGTTTTTT
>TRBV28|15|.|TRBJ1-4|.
CASSQTGLEEEKLFF
TGTGCCAGCAGCCAAACAGGACTGGAGGAGGAAAAACTGTTTTTT
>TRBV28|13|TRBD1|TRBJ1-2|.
CASSRDRMWGYTF
TGTGCCAGCAGCAGGGACAGGATGTGGGGCTACACCTTC
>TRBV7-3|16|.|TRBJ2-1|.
CASSLIGLSGYNEQFF
TGTGCCAGCAGCTTAATAGGCCTTTCAGGATACAATGAGCAGTTCTTC
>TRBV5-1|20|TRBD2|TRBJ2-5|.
CASSFLPGLAGGIGQETQYF
TGCGCCAGCAGCTTCCTACCGGGACTAGCGGGAGGGATAGGGCAAGAGACCCAGTACTTC
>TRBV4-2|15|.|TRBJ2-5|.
CATRAGGLVQETQYF
TGTGCCACCAGGGCTGGCGGGTTGGTTCAAGAGACCCAGTACTTC
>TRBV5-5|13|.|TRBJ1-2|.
CASSLVLGYGYTF
TGTGCCAGCAGCTTGGTGTTGGGCTATGGCTACACCTTC
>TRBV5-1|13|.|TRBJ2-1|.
CASSLATGYEQFF
TGCGCCAGCAGCTTGGCAACGGGGTACGAGCAGTTCTTC
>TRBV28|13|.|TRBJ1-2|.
CASSLHTNYGYTF
TGTGCCAGCAGTTTACACACTAACTATGGCTACACCTTC
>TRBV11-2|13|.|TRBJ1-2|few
CASSPQSLGGYTF
TGTGCCAGCAGCCCACAGAGTCTTGGCGGCTACACCTTC
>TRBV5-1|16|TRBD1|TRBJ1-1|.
CASSLDAGGDGAEAFF
TGCGCCAGCAGCTTGGATGCAGGGGGCGATGGGGCTGAAGCTTTCTTT
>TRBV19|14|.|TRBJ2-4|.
CASSPGAPKNIQYF
TGTGCCAGTAGTCCGGGAGCGCCCAAAAACATTCAGTACTTC
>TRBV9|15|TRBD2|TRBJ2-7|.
CASSPRTSGIYEQYF
TGTGCCAGCAGCCCACGGACTAGCGGGATCTACGAGCAGTACTTC
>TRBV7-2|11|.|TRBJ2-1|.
CASSLLREQFF
TGTGCCAGCAGCTTACTTCGCGAGCAGTTCTTC
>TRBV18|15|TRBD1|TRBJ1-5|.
CANSPRQGVNQPQHF
TGTGCCAACTCACCTCGTCAGGGGGTCAATCAGCCCCAGCATTTT
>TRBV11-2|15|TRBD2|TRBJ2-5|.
CASSQLAGVLRTQYF
TGTGCCAGCAGCCAACTAGCGGGGGTCCTCCGGACCCAGTACTTC
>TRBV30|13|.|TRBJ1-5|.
CAWSRTTDQPQHF
TGTGCCTGGAGTAGGACGACAGATCAGCCCCAGCATTTT
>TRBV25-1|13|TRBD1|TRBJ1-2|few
CASRTGGAAGYTF
TGTGCCAGCCGGACAGGGGGCGCGGCTGGCTACACCTTC
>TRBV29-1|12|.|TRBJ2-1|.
CSVGVSYNEQFF
TGCAGCGTTGGCGTAAGTTACAATGAGCAGTTCTTC
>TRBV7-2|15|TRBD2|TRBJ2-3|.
CASSTGLAVRDTQYF
TGTGCCAGCAGCACGGGACTAGCGGTCAGGGATACGCAGTATTTT
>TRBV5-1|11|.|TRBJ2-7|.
CASSGGYEQYF
TGCGCCAGCAGCGGAGGCTACGAGCAGTACTTC
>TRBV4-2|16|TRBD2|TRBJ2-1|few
CASSQETSGRANEQFF
TGTGCCAGCAGCCAAGAGACTAGCGGGAGGGCCAATGAGCAGTTCTTC
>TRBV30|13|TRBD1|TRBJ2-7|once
CAWCLRGLGEQYF
TGTGCCTGGTGCCTTAGGGGGCTGGGCGAGCAGTACTTC
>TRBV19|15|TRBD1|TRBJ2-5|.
CASSIQGAYQETQYF
TGTGCCAGTAGTATCCAGGGGGCTTACCAAGAGACCCAGTACTTC
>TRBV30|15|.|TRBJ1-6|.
CAWSGALFGNSPLHF
TGTGCCTGGAGTGGGGCCCTTTTTGGTAATTCACCCCTCCACTTT
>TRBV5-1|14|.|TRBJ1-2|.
CASSVGQGAYGYTF
TGCGCCAGCAGCGTCGGACAAGGAGCTTATGGCTACACCTTC
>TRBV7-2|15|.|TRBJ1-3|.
CASSPGWGSGNTIYF
TGTGCCAGCAGCCCCGGCTGGGGGTCCGGAAACACCATATATTTT
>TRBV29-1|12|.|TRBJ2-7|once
CSVQNLPREQYF
TGCAGCGTTCAGAACCTTCCTCGCGAGCAGTACTTC
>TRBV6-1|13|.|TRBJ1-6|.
CASSEQDNSPLHF
TGTGCCAGCAGTGAACAGGATAATTCACCCCTCCACTTT
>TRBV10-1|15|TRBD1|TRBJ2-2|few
CASSEGTGITGELFF
TGCGCCAGCAGTGAAGGGACAGGGATTACCGGGGAGCTGTTTTTT
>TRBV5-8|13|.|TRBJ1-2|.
CASSEGVDYGYTF
TGTGCCAGCAGCGAGGGGGTGGACTATGGCTACACCTTC
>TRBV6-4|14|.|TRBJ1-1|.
CASTKQARNTEAFF
TGTGCCAGCACCAAACAGGCAAGGAACACTGAAGCTTTCTTT
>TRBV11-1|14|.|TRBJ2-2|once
CASSLSGPNRELFF
TGTGCCAGCAGCTTGTCAGGGCCTAACCGGGAGCTGTTTTTT
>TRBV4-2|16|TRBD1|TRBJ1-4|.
CASSQESGTGREKLFF
TGTGCCAGCAGCCAAGAGTCCGGGACAGGGCGGGAAAAACTGTTTTTT
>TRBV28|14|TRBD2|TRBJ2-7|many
CASRAAGGSYEQYF
TGTGCCAGCAGGGCAGCGGGAGGGTCCTACGAGCAGTACTTC
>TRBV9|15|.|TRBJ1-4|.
CASSPRGGVGEKLFF
TGTGCCAGCAGTCCCCGTGGCGGGGTAGGGGAAAAACTGTTTTTT
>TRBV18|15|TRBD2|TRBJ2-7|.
CASSPRSGSSDEQYF
TGTGCCAGCTCACCGCGGAGCGGGAGCAGCGACGAGCAGTACTTC
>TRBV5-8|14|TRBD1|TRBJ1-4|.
CASSRDRGLEKLFF
TGTGCCAGCAGCCGGGACAGGGGACTAGAAAAACTGTTTTTT
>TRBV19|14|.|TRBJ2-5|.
CASSIAVMQETQYF
TGTGCCAGTAGTATAGCAGTGATGCAAGAGACCCAGTACTTC
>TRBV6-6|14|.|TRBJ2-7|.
CASSRRQPPYEQYF
TGTGCCAGCAGCCGACGACAGCCCCCGTACGAGCAGTACTTC
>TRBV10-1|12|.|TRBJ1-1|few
CASSRGQSGAFF
TGCGCCAGCAGCCGAGGGCAGTCTGGAGCTTTCTTT
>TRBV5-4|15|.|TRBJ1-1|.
CASTKQAGMNTEAFF
TGTGCCAGCACCAAACAAGCCGGTATGAACACTGAAGCTTTCTTT
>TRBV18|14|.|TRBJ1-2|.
CASSPPGALYGYTF
TGTGCCAGCTCACCGCCAGGCGCCCTTTATGGCTACACCTTC